This is a list of T cell receptor beta chains from one sample in a study of technical replicates of blood from a handful of donors. The table came from immunoSEQ multiplex PCR; TCRdb's copy has only in-frame clones and leaves some out. The sample contains under 95,000 clones, 91% of which appear only once. Sequenced sample: T cells isolated from PBMCs. These receptors came from a human donor in good health. Some clones in this sample may be carry-over from other donors' samples. CDR3s include the opening cysteine and the closing phenylalanine or tryptophan. The D gene is left open where the match is weak. Size tells how often a clone was seen (once, few, many) or the class of an expanded clone, and some rows leave it out.

TRBD2	TRBV7-3	NA	TRBJ2-1	CASSMVAGGGNEQFF	TGTGCCAGCAGCATGGTAGCGGGGGGTGGCAATGAGCAGTTCTTC
NA	TRBV7-9	NA	TRBJ1-4	CASSFGIGSPNEKLFF	TGTGCCAGCAGCTTTGGAATAGGGAGTCCTAATGAAAAACTGTTTTTT
TRBD2	TRBV27	NA	TRBJ2-5	CASSPHGAGLQETQYF	TGTGCCAGCAGTCCCCATGGAGCGGGGCTGCAAGAGACCCAGTACTTC
NA	TRBV19	NA	TRBJ2-3	CASSIRGSDTQYF	TGTGCCAGTAGTATTAGGGGATCAGATACGCAGTATTTT
TRBD2	TRBV6-1	NA	TRBJ2-1	CASGRLAGAYNEQFF	TGTGCCAGCGGAAGACTAGCGGGGGCCTACAATGAGCAGTTCTTC
TRBD1	TRBV29-1	few	TRBJ1-2	CSASQGNNYGYTF	TGCAGCGCCTCACAGGGGAATAACTATGGCTACACCTTC
TRBD1	TRBV30	few	TRBJ1-5	CAWSVPGQGYNQPQHF	TGTGCCTGGAGTGTACCGGGACAGGGCTACAATCAGCCCCAGCATTTT
NA	TRBV5-4	NA	TRBJ2-7	CASSLGDTHYEQYF	TGTGCCAGCAGCTTGGGGGACACCCACTACGAGCAGTACTTC
NA	TRBV12-5	NA	TRBJ1-1	CASGLVRGGEIEAFF	TGTGCTAGTGGTTTGGTAAGAGGCGGGGAGATTGAAGCTTTCTTT
NA	TRBV4-1	NA	TRBJ1-2	CASSPPGLGYTF	TGCGCCAGCAGCCCCCCAGGGTTGGGCTACACCTTC
NA	TRBV2	NA	TRBJ1-3	CASTYSGNTIYF	TGTGCCAGCACGTACTCTGGAAACACCATATATTTT
NA	TRBV2	NA	TRBJ1-5	CASTEQSSNQPQHF	TGTGCCAGCACGGAGCAGTCTAGCAATCAGCCCCAGCATTTT
TRBD2	TRBV27	NA	TRBJ2-3	CASSLGRRAGAGTDTQYF	TGTGCCAGCAGTTTGGGGCGGAGAGCGGGGGCGGGTACAGATACGCAGTATTTT
NA	TRBV5-5	NA	TRBJ1-1	CASSIDPGTEAFF	TGTGCCAGCAGCATAGATCCCGGCACTGAAGCTTTCTTT
NA	TRBV6-1	NA	TRBJ1-5	CASSEATVYSNQPQHF	TGTGCCAGCAGTGAAGCGACAGTTTATAGCAATCAGCCCCAGCATTTT
TRBD1	TRBV9	NA	TRBJ2-1	CASSVGVGQGTNEQFF	TGTGCCAGCAGCGTAGGAGTGGGACAGGGGACCAATGAGCAGTTCTTC
TRBD2	TRBV29-1	NA	TRBJ2-2	CSVGLAGQNTGELFF	TGCAGCGTTGGACTAGCGGGGCAGAACACCGGGGAGCTGTTTTTT
NA	TRBV9	NA	TRBJ1-6	CASSVGAGTLHF	TGTGCCAGCAGCGTAGGGGCGGGGACCCTCCACTTT
NA	TRBV7-9	NA	TRBJ2-5	CASSHFSGDMYQETQYF	TGTGCCAGCAGTCATTTCAGCGGGGACATGTACCAAGAGACCCAGTACTTC
NA	TRBV6-5	NA	TRBJ1-1	CASSQQGIRVEAFF	TGTGCCAGCAGTCAACAGGGTATTCGGGTTGAAGCTTTCTTT
NA	TRBV12-2	NA	TRBJ1-3	CASRFASPDNGSSGNTIYF	TGTGCAAGTCGCTTCGCTTCCCCGGACAATGGGTCCTCTGGAAACACCATATATTTT
TRBD2	TRBV7-8	NA	TRBJ2-5	CASSLVGGSPETQYF	TGTGCCAGCAGCTTAGTGGGCGGGAGTCCGGAGACCCAGTACTTC
NA	TRBV5-1	NA	TRBJ2-1	CASSFLNRELNEQFF	TGCGCCAGCAGCTTCCTCAACAGGGAGTTGAATGAGCAGTTCTTC
TRBD1	TRBV5-8	NA	TRBJ2-7	CASPPQGNYEQYF	TGTGCCAGCCCACCACAGGGGAACTACGAGCAGTACTTC
NA	TRBV6-5	NA	TRBJ2-7	CASSVGIEQYF	TGTGCCAGCAGCGTCGGGATCGAGCAGTACTTC
TRBD1	TRBV5-5	NA	TRBJ2-7	CASSLRPGGSYEQYF	TGTGCCAGCAGCTTGCGCCCAGGGGGCTCGTACGAGCAGTACTTC
TRBD1	TRBV6-5	NA	TRBJ1-1	CASSFTRTGATEAFF	TGTGCCAGCAGTTTTACTAGAACAGGGGCGACTGAAGCTTTCTTT
NA	TRBV2	NA	TRBJ2-7	CASRSRGGSFYEQYF	TGTGCCAGCAGATCCAGGGGTGGCTCGTTCTACGAGCAGTACTTC
TRBD2	TRBV7-9	NA	TRBJ2-1	CASSLGRVAGRREDNEQFF	TGTGCCAGCAGCTTGGGACGGGTAGCGGGAAGGCGAGAAGACAATGAGCAGTTCTTC
TRBD1	TRBV5-4	NA	TRBJ2-5	CASSLAGTGGETQYF	TGTGCCAGCAGCTTGGCCGGGACAGGGGGGGAGACCCAGTACTTC
TRBD1	TRBV4-1	NA	TRBJ1-2	CASGHQAGTGKGYTF	TGCGCCAGCGGACACCAGGCTGGGACAGGGAAGGGCTACACCTTC
NA	TRBV28	NA	TRBJ1-1	CASSLMAGKNTEAFF	TGTGCCAGCAGTTTAATGGCAGGGAAAAACACTGAAGCTTTCTTT
TRBD2	TRBV4-2	NA	TRBJ2-1	CASSQGVAGSYNEQFF	TGTGCCAGCAGCCAAGGGGTAGCGGGGTCCTACAATGAGCAGTTCTTC
NA	TRBV30	NA	TRBJ1-4	CAWSAGGSSEKLFF	TGTGCCTGGAGTGCGGGAGGGTCTAGTGAAAAACTGTTTTTT
TRBD2	TRBV10-2	NA	TRBJ2-2	CASSLLAGGRDTGELFF	TGCGCCAGCAGTCTACTAGCGGGAGGCCGCGACACCGGGGAGCTGTTTTTT
TRBD1	TRBV11-2	once	TRBJ2-2	CASSGGTGRPTGELFF	TGTGCCAGCAGCGGGGGGACAGGGAGGCCAACCGGGGAGCTGTTTTTT
NA	TRBV30	NA	TRBJ1-5	CAWSSGLVMGSVGGRDQPQHF	TGTGCCTGGAGTTCTGGGTTGGTGATGGGATCGGTTGGGGGGAGAGATCAGCCCCAGCATTTT
TRBD1	TRBV5-1	NA	TRBJ2-1	CASSAAGGYNEQFF	TGCGCCAGCAGTGCTGCAGGGGGTTACAATGAGCAGTTCTTC
TRBD1	TRBV9	NA	TRBJ1-2	CASSTGTVVNYGYTF	TGTGCCAGCAGCACCGGGACAGTAGTTAACTATGGCTACACCTTC
TRBD1	TRBV27	NA	TRBJ2-7	CASSLSLYRDRGYEQYF	TGTGCCAGCAGTTTATCCCTTTACCGGGACAGGGGCTACGAGCAGTACTTC
TRBD2	TRBV27	NA	TRBJ2-1	CASSLSGGLSYNEQFF	TGTGCCAGCAGTTTAAGCGGGGGCCTCTCCTACAATGAGCAGTTCTTC
TRBD1	TRBV11-2	NA	TRBJ1-5	CASSYGQGNQPQHF	TGTGCCAGCAGCTACGGACAGGGCAATCAGCCCCAGCATTTT
NA	TRBV5-1	NA	TRBJ2-6	CASSPPYSGANVLTF	TGCGCCAGCAGCCCGCCCTACTCTGGGGCCAACGTCCTGACTTTC
TRBD1	TRBV5-4	NA	TRBJ2-6	CASSLQGDSGANVLTF	TGTGCCAGCAGCTTACAGGGGGACTCTGGGGCCAACGTCCTGACTTTC
TRBD1	TRBV15	NA	TRBJ2-5	CATSGTGGSGETQYF	TGTGCCACCAGCGGAACAGGGGGCAGTGGTGAGACCCAGTACTTC
TRBD2	TRBV5-1	NA	TRBJ2-1	CASRASGVSYNEQFF	TGCGCCAGCAGGGCAAGCGGGGTCTCCTACAATGAGCAGTTCTTC
NA	TRBV19	NA	TRBJ1-1	CASNWEGVVTEAFF	TGTGCCAGTAATTGGGAGGGTGTTGTGACTGAAGCTTTCTTT
TRBD1	TRBV27	NA	TRBJ2-7	CATGGRNTYEQYF	TGTGCCACAGGGGGCAGGAACACCTACGAGCAGTACTTC